This T cell receptor beta chain stems from a study of pediatric ulcerative colitis. Regarding the study as a whole: No controls had the two rectal clonotypes shared by ulcerative colitis patients. Repertoires came from total lymphocyte DNA, not specific subsets. Compared with controls, ulcerative colitis showed greater blood-rectum clone sharing.

Method: immunoSEQ multiplex PCR; TCRdb's copy keeps in-frame clones and lacks some. The sample shows 55,000 to 70,000 clones, around 87% of them seen only once. Looked up from germline, CDR1 is LGHNT and CDR2 is FRNRAP. The CDR3 is made up of 17 amino acids. The germline V and J ends were trimmed by 0 bases and 0 bases, with 14 bases remaining between them. This clone has only a few counts. Its matching antigen is unknown. The TCR comes from a boy aged 5-17 years who was a control in a study of pediatric ulcerative colitis. The sample taken for sequencing was blood. V gene TRBV12-5 combines with J gene TRBJ1-2; perhaps TRBD1 as D (6 bases). Written as DNA, the CDR3 is TGTGCTAGTGGTTTGGTACTAGGACAGCGCCCTAACTATGGCTACACCTTC. The encoded protein is CASGLVLGQRPNYGYTF.